Below, 28 T cell receptor beta chains from the same sample are listed, as sequenced in a study of T cells in Graves' hyperthyroidism and ophthalmopathy. Authors of the study amplified TCR beta CDR3 regions from RNA transcripts. A set of HTBI primers served as the primers for a first-round RT-PCR of the TCR CDR3. MiXCR was run by TCRdb on the multiplex PCR reads, yielding one entry per CDR3 protein. The sample yields some 350,000 distinct CDR3 sequences, roughly an eighth seen once. The sample taken for sequencing was blood. Receptor source: a middle-aged woman with Graves' ophthalmopathy.

The chain uses TRBV6-2 or TRBV6-3 and TRBJ2-1, with 9 bases identical to TRBD2. Germline CDR1 MNHEY, CDR2 SVGEGT. J lost 4 bases, V lost 8 bases, and 9 bases had no gene match. This CDR3 is built from 15 residues. CDR3 region: CASGRSSGDYNEQFF. The CDR3, as DNA: TGTGCCAGCGGAAGATCTAGCGGGGATTACAATGAGCAGTTCTTC.

This clonotype has a count of ten or more. V and J are TRBV12-3 or TRBV12-4 and TRBJ2-2; unclear D gene. Trimming removed 6 bases from V and 4 bases from J, with 12 bases in between. The CDR3 has 14 amino acids. In nucleotides, the CDR3 is TGTGCCAGCAGCCCTACAGCGAGCACCGGGGAGCTGTTTTTT. This translates into CASSPTASTGELFF.

The sample holds many counts of this clonotype. V gene TRBV7-9 combines with J gene TRBJ2-2; the match to TRBD2 covers 14 bases. The CDR3 covers 16 residues. The germline V gene encodes CDR1 SEHNR and CDR2 FQNEAQ (reference sequence). J gave up 7 bases and V 4 bases, and 5 bases lay outside the gene matches. CDR3 coding DNA: TGTGCCAGCAGCTCGGGACTAGCGGGAGATGTCGGGGAGCTGTTTTTT. Protein product: CASSSGLAGDVGELFF.

This clonotype has ten or more counts. The rearrangement links TRBV28 to TRBJ1-1; TRBD1 is a possible D gene (5 bases). Germline assignment: CDR1 MDHEN and CDR2 SYDVKM. There are 15 residues in the CDR3. The germline V and J ends were trimmed by 1 base and 3 bases, with 12 bases remaining between them. Here the CDR3 DNA reads TGTGCCAGCAGTTTATTGGGGGAAGGGGACACTGAAGCTTTCTTT. As protein: CASSLLGEGDTEAFF.

Concerning this clonotype: A single base separates this from a much larger clone, so it may be a read error. The V gene is TRBV20-1, the J gene TRBJ1-1, with D possibly matching TRBD1 (6 bases). The CDR3 sequence is 14 residues long. The V and J ends lost 5 bases and 4 bases respectively, with 17 bases between them. In germline, CDR1 is DFQATT, CDR2 SNEGSKA (reference sequence). The chain's CDR3 is CSAGGRGPITEAFF. The CDR3 DNA sequence: TGCAGTGCTGGAGGTCGGGGGCCGATCACTGAAGCTTTCTTT.

At least ten counts were recorded for this clonotype. The chain carries TRBV6-1 and TRBJ2-1; 9 bases fit TRBD2. This CDR3 contains 14 residues. The germline CDR1 and CDR2 sequences are MNHNS and SASEGT. J was trimmed by 6 bases and V by 5 bases; bases with no gene match: 5. CDR3 nucleotides: TGTGCCAGCAGTTGGGATAGCGGGAGCAATGAGCAGTTCTTC. It specifies CASSWDSGSNEQFF.

This clonotype was counted at least ten times. V and J are TRBV27 and TRBJ1-5; D not resolved. The length of the CDR3 is 15 residues. With 5 bases removed from V and 6 bases from J, the gap between germline ends came to 17 bases. Germline CDR1 reads MNHEY; CDR2 reads SMNVEV (reference sequence). Here the CDR3 reads CASSPVFDVPQPQHF. For the CDR3, the DNA is TGTGCCAGCAGTCCCGTATTTGACGTACCTCAGCCCCAGCATTTT.

This clonotype was recorded a few times. This chain uses TRBV19 with TRBJ1-4; D gene uncertain. Germline CDR1 LNHDA, CDR2 SQIVND (reference sequence). This CDR3 contains 14 residues. Trimming shortened V by 1 base and J by 7 bases, and 10 bases separated the two germline ends. The CDR3 sequence: CASSIVLAGEKLFF. In DNA, the CDR3 is TGTGCCAGTAGTATAGTCCTCGCGGGTGAAAAACTGTTTTTT.

This clonotype was detected many times. The chain is built from TRBV3-1 and TRBJ2-5, with D unresolved. The CDR3 is 14 amino acids. CDR1 and CDR2 from the germline V gene are LGHDT and YNNKEL (reference sequence). Trimming took off 4 bases at V and 4 bases at J, with 13 bases between the two ends. CDR3 in DNA: TGTGCCAGCAGCCTCTCTACCCTACGAGAGACCCAGTACTTC. This translates into CASSLSTLRETQYF.

This clonotype was counted ten times or more. The chain combines TRBV20-1 with TRBJ2-5; TRBD2 matches at 8 bases. The J segment lost 4 bases and the V segment lost 2 bases, leaving 3 bases of the junction unmatched. Germline assignment: CDR1 DFQATT and CDR2 SNEGSKA (reference sequence). This CDR3 has 13 residues. The chain's CDR3 is CSARREGLETQYF. The CDR3 DNA sequence: TGCAGTGCTAGACGGGAGGGCTTAGAGACCCAGTACTTC.

Many counts were recorded for this clonotype. V is TRBV6-1 and J is TRBJ2-7; 7 nucleotides match TRBD2. The length of the CDR3 is 14 residues. Germline-derived CDR1 and CDR2 are MNHNS and SASEGT. The V and J ends lost 4 bases and 2 bases, in that order; junction bases with no gene match: 5. The DNA for the CDR3 is TGTGCCAGCAGTGGTAGGGACTATGCCTACGAGCAGTACTTC. Its protein product is CASSGRDYAYEQYF.

The chain is built from TRBV6-1 and TRBJ2-3; D is possibly TRBD1 (6 bases). The V gene's germline CDR1 is MNHNS and CDR2 SASEGT. V was pared by 6 bases and J by 0 bases, with 31 bases between. This CDR3 contains 21 residues. In DNA, the CDR3 is TGTGCCAGCAGCCACCCCCTCCGAGGGGGTCTTAAAGCCTCTAGCACAGATACGCAGTATTTT. Amino acid sequence: CASSHPLRGGLKASSTDTQYF.

The chain is built from TRBV20-1 and TRBJ1-5; perhaps TRBD1 as D (6 bases). The V and J ends lost 4 bases and 0 bases respectively, with 13 bases between them. Germline assignment: CDR1 DFQATT and CDR2 SNEGSKA (reference sequence). This CDR3 contains 15 residues. CDR3 amino acids: CSAIRQENSNQPQHF. The CDR3 coding sequence is TGCAGTGCTATCAGACAGGAAAATAGCAATCAGCCCCAGCATTTT.

This clonotype was seen a few times. The rearrangement uses TRBV5-4 and TRBJ2-3; 7 positions agree with TRBD2. The length of the CDR3 is 15 residues. The germline gives CDR1 SGHNT, CDR2 YYREEE (reference sequence). The ends lost 4 bases at V and 4 bases at J; junction bases unmatched: 9. The CDR3 loop is CASSRDGLAADTQYF. The CDR3 DNA is TGTGCCAGCAGCCGAGACGGGCTAGCGGCAGATACGCAGTATTTT.

At least ten counts were recorded for this clonotype. The chain combines TRBV20-1 with TRBJ1-4, with 8 nucleotides matching TRBD1. The ends lost 0 bases at V and 6 bases at J; junction bases unmatched: 3. Germline V gives CDR1 DFQATT, CDR2 SNEGSKA (reference sequence). The CDR3 contains 14 residues. CDR3 nucleotides: TGCAGTGCTAGAGACAGGGGGCGATATGAAAAACTGTTTTTT. Amino acid sequence: CSARDRGRYEKLFF.

This clonotype was recorded at least ten times. J is TRBJ2-7 and V is TRBV29-1; perhaps TRBD1 as D (5 bases). The CDR3 is 13 residues long. Germline assignment: CDR1 SQVTM and CDR2 ANQGSEA. The V end lost 4 bases, the J end lost 0 bases, and 10 bases lay between the germline ends. The CDR3 region is CSVGAGLSYEQYF. The CDR3, as DNA: TGCAGCGTTGGGGCAGGGCTCTCCTACGAGCAGTACTTC.

The chain recombines TRBV5-4 with TRBJ2-7; TRBD1 is a possible D gene (6 bases). Between the trimmed V and J ends, which lost 6 bases and 8 bases, there was a span of 15 bases. This CDR3 is 12 amino acids long. Germline CDR1 is SGHNT and CDR2 is YYREEE (reference sequence). CDR3 nucleotides: TGTGCCAGCACCACCCAACAGGGCAAGCAGTACTTC. It translates to CASTTQQGKQYF.

This clonotype appeared many times. The V and J genes are TRBV12-3 or TRBV12-4 and TRBJ2-3, with a possible D match to TRBD1 (6 bases). V was clipped by 6 bases and J by 7 bases, with 11 bases between them. This CDR3 region has 12 residues. The CDR3 sequence is CASSPTGNTQYF. The CDR3 nucleotides are TGTGCCAGCAGCCCCACAGGGAATACGCAGTATTTT.

This clonotype was counted ten times or more. The gene calls are TRBV14 and TRBJ1-6; D gene uncertain. V was pared by 4 bases and J by 8 bases, with 6 bases between. Germline CDR1 is SGHDN and CDR2 is FVKESK. This CDR3 contains 12 residues. CDR3 DNA: TGTGCCAGCAGCCGTGGTTATTCACCCCTCCACTTT. This sequence encodes CASSRGYSPLHF.

The chain recombines TRBV20-1 with TRBJ2-1, with D perhaps matching TRBD2 (5 bases). The CDR3 covers 15 residues. Germline CDR1 and CDR2: DFQATT and SNEGSKA (reference sequence). In DNA form, the CDR3 reads TGCAGGGGGAGCCCAGCTGGGCGCCTAGACAATGAGCAGTTCTTC. It specifies CRGSPAGRLDNEQFF.

This clonotype was detected ten times or more. The chain joins TRBV28 to TRBJ2-1, with 9 bases matching TRBD2. The CDR3 length is 15 residues. V was clipped by 7 bases and J by 8 bases; unmatched bases: 12. The V gene's germline CDR1 is MDHEN and CDR2 SYDVKM. The CDR3 nucleotides read TGTGCCAGCAATGAGGCTAGCGGGATAATGTATGAGCAGTTCTTC. Amino acid sequence: CASNEASGIMYEQFF.

This clonotype showed up just a few times. The gene calls are TRBV5-1 and TRBJ1-2; no firm D call. V dropped 3 bases and J dropped 8 bases, with 11 bases sitting between them. CDR1 and CDR2 (germline): SGHRS, YFSETQ. CDR3 length: 12 residues. CDR3 coding DNA: TGCGCCAGCAGCTCCTTTACTGGAGGCTACACCTTC. As protein: CASSSFTGGYTF.

This clonotype was seen ten or more times. This sequence joins TRBV7-2 and TRBJ2-1; 12 positions agree with TRBD2. The CDR3 spans 17 residues. V dropped 5 bases and J dropped 6; count of bases not matched to a gene: 11. Germline V lookup: CDR1 SGHTA, CDR2 FQGNSA. The CDR3 DNA reads TGTGCCAGCAGCGAACGGACTAGCGGGGCCGCCTCCAATGAGCAGTTCTTC. Translated: CASSERTSGAASNEQFF.

The chain is built from TRBV11-3 and TRBJ2-2, with 8 positions matching TRBD1. J was trimmed by 13 bases and V by 4 bases; bases with no gene match: 5. In germline, CDR1 is SGHNT, CDR2 YENEEA. The CDR3 has 12 residues. CDR3: CASSSGQGVLFF. Written as DNA, the CDR3 is TGTGCCAGCAGCTCCGGACAGGGTGTGCTGTTTTTT.

The chain has TRBV18 and TRBJ2-7; TRBD2 aligns across 8 bases. The ends lost 6 bases at V and 4 bases at J; junction bases unmatched: 11. The CDR3 runs 15 residues. Per the germline V gene, CDR1 is KGHSH and CDR2 is LQKENI. CDR3 nucleotide sequence: TGTGCCAGCTCTCAAAAAGGGAGCGGGGGTTACGAGCAGTACTTC. This translates into CASSQKGSGGYEQYF.

The CDR3 loop is CASSLAGATEAYEQYF. CDR3 in DNA: TGCGCCAGCAGCTTGGCCGGTGCAACCGAAGCCTACGAGCAGTACTTC. The genes are TRBV5-1 and TRBJ2-7; D gene ambiguous. Trimming removed 0 bases from V and 2 bases from J, with 15 bases in between. The CDR3 has 16 amino acids. CDR1 is SGHRS, CDR2 YFSETQ, per germline.

The genes are TRBV7-6 and TRBJ2-7; the D gene is possibly TRBD1 (5 bases). V was pared by 5 bases and J by 0 bases, with 14 bases between. CDR1 is SGHVS and CDR2 is FNYEAQ in the germline V gene. This CDR3 is built from 15 residues. This CDR3 is CASSPDRLPSYEQYF. The DNA for the CDR3 is TGTGCCAGCAGCCCTGACAGACTTCCCTCCTACGAGCAGTACTTC.

The sample holds many counts of this clonotype. The chain links TRBV2 to TRBJ1-5, with D tentatively TRBD1 (5 bases). The CDR3 has 14 residues. CDR1 is SNHLY, CDR2 FYNNEI, per germline. The V gene lost 4 bases and the J gene lost 4 bases, with 11 bases spanning the gap. CDR3 loop: CASSGTSGNQPQHF. In DNA, the CDR3 is TGTGCCAGCAGTGGGACATCGGGGAATCAGCCCCAGCATTTT.